This T cell receptor beta chain was obtained from a study of blood T cell repertoires in COVID-19. About the research overall: The United States, Italy and Spain supplied acute and convalescent COVID-19 samples. The cDNA or gDNA used as material had been derived from T cells, B-cell-depleted T cells, or PBMCs.

This clone was observed once. V was clipped by 0 bases and J by 4 bases; unmatched bases: 3. The CDR3 covers 15 residues. CDR1 and CDR2 (germline): SGDLS, YYNGEE. The data were produced by immunoSEQ multiplex PCR, yet TCRdb's version contains in-frame clones alone and is incomplete. The table includes 350,000 to 450,000 clones, 80% to 95% detected once. Sequencing was performed on PBMCs or T cells enriched from blood (not recorded which). This clonotype was sampled from a woman aged 40-49 years who had been exposed to COVID-19. This chain links TRBV9 with TRBJ2-1, with 8 bases fitting TRBD2. CDR3 nucleotides: TGTGCCAGCAGCGTAGGCGGGAGGCCTTACAATGAGCAGTTCTTC. Residues: CASSVGGRPYNEQFF.